The rows below give T cell receptor beta chains drawn from one sample of a study of blood T cell repertoires in COVID-19. The data were produced by immunoSEQ multiplex PCR, yet TCRdb's version contains in-frame clones alone and is incomplete. The repertoire includes 150,000 or so clones, around 89% of them detected once, and around an eighth sits in the top ten. The sequencing input was peripheral blood. The receptors here all came from a man aged 18 to 29 with COVID-19, enrolled during active disease. The conserved cysteine and the conserved F or W are not part of the CDR3 here. The D gene is left open where the match is weak.

cdr3_aa: ASSKSEVKTPLWAETQY; v_call: TRBV21-1; d_call: NA; j_call: TRBJ2-5
cdr3_aa: ASSLGGYEQY; v_call: TRBV13; d_call: NA; j_call: TRBJ2-7
cdr3_aa: ASSEARGYYGYT; v_call: TRBV6-1; d_call: TRBD1; j_call: TRBJ1-2
cdr3_aa: ASSQGPGGSSYEQY; v_call: TRBV4-3; d_call: TRBD2; j_call: TRBJ2-7
cdr3_aa: ASSLVPGESTDTQY; v_call: TRBV5-1; d_call: NA; j_call: TRBJ2-3
cdr3_aa: ASGNTTATSGNTIY; v_call: TRBV28; d_call: NA; j_call: TRBJ1-3
cdr3_aa: ASRATGGVQF; v_call: TRBV12-3/TRBV12-4; d_call: TRBD1; j_call: TRBJ2-1
cdr3_aa: ASSLLGTEETQY; v_call: TRBV7-7; d_call: TRBD1; j_call: TRBJ2-5
cdr3_aa: ASSLDHRDTQY; v_call: TRBV5-4; d_call: NA; j_call: TRBJ2-3
cdr3_aa: ATSREGAHSGANVLT; v_call: TRBV15; d_call: NA; j_call: TRBJ2-6
cdr3_aa: ASRRDTHYEQY; v_call: TRBV12-3/TRBV12-4; d_call: NA; j_call: TRBJ2-7
cdr3_aa: ASSSRGHQETQY; v_call: TRBV5-6; d_call: NA; j_call: TRBJ2-5
cdr3_aa: ASSTGPEAF; v_call: TRBV12-3/TRBV12-4; d_call: NA; j_call: TRBJ1-1
cdr3_aa: ASSVQGVSTDTQY; v_call: TRBV9; d_call: TRBD1; j_call: TRBJ2-3
cdr3_aa: ASSPGTSFSAYEQY; v_call: TRBV9; d_call: TRBD2; j_call: TRBJ2-7
cdr3_aa: SVEERGYEQY; v_call: TRBV29-1; d_call: NA; j_call: TRBJ2-7
cdr3_aa: ASRQAPQETQY; v_call: TRBV19; d_call: NA; j_call: TRBJ2-5
cdr3_aa: ASRYGTGVRNEQF; v_call: TRBV5-1; d_call: NA; j_call: TRBJ2-1
cdr3_aa: ASSLGQVNTGELF; v_call: TRBV7-6; d_call: TRBD1; j_call: TRBJ2-2
cdr3_aa: ASSRQPRRASGRDVDEQY; v_call: TRBV3-1/TRBV3-2; d_call: TRBD2; j_call: TRBJ2-7
cdr3_aa: ASSEPGQGGEQY; v_call: TRBV7-8; d_call: TRBD1; j_call: TRBJ2-7
cdr3_aa: AISDGGSAYNEQF; v_call: TRBV10-3; d_call: NA; j_call: TRBJ2-1
cdr3_aa: ATRANPNSRLAENNEQF; v_call: TRBV27; d_call: TRBD2; j_call: TRBJ2-1
cdr3_aa: ARGTAIGNTIY; v_call: TRBV2; d_call: TRBD1; j_call: TRBJ1-3
cdr3_aa: ASSYSPGGMYEQY; v_call: TRBV6-5; d_call: NA; j_call: TRBJ2-7
cdr3_aa: AWGDKSNQPQH; v_call: TRBV30; d_call: NA; j_call: TRBJ1-5
cdr3_aa: ASSLAGGSDTQY; v_call: TRBV7-9; d_call: TRBD2; j_call: TRBJ2-3
cdr3_aa: ASSSPGDAYEQY; v_call: TRBV27; d_call: NA; j_call: TRBJ2-7
cdr3_aa: ASSSGTGDTEAF; v_call: TRBV5-1; d_call: TRBD1; j_call: TRBJ1-1
cdr3_aa: ASSEGTDLLH; v_call: TRBV9; d_call: TRBD1; j_call: TRBJ1-6
cdr3_aa: ASSEAIGGTEKLL; v_call: TRBV6-1; d_call: TRBD1; j_call: TRBJ1-4
cdr3_aa: ASSYGGTEAF; v_call: TRBV27; d_call: NA; j_call: TRBJ1-1
cdr3_aa: ASRTEGRTSGEQF; v_call: TRBV27; d_call: TRBD2; j_call: TRBJ2-1
cdr3_aa: ASSNRDTGNTIY; v_call: TRBV6-5; d_call: NA; j_call: TRBJ1-3
cdr3_aa: ASKLAGGGGQETQY; v_call: TRBV5-1; d_call: TRBD2; j_call: TRBJ2-5
cdr3_aa: AWSVSDPGHRVSPLH; v_call: TRBV30; d_call: NA; j_call: TRBJ1-6
cdr3_aa: ASSDPGQGSGEKLF; v_call: TRBV6-1; d_call: TRBD1; j_call: TRBJ1-4
cdr3_aa: ASSPRGTLNTEAF; v_call: TRBV9; d_call: TRBD1; j_call: TRBJ1-1
cdr3_aa: ASSSGRASYEQY; v_call: TRBV19; d_call: NA; j_call: TRBJ2-7
cdr3_aa: ASSLGASGFGEKLL; v_call: TRBV28; d_call: NA; j_call: TRBJ1-4
cdr3_aa: AWSSGRLAGSNEQF; v_call: TRBV30; d_call: TRBD2; j_call: TRBJ2-1
cdr3_aa: ASGRTGSSYEQY; v_call: TRBV21-1; d_call: NA; j_call: TRBJ2-7
cdr3_aa: SVLPTGTNRNTIY; v_call: TRBV29-1; d_call: NA; j_call: TRBJ1-3
cdr3_aa: SVEDRASSYEQY; v_call: TRBV29-1; d_call: TRBD1; j_call: TRBJ2-7
cdr3_aa: SGRTSNEQF; v_call: TRBV29-1; d_call: NA; j_call: TRBJ2-1
cdr3_aa: ASSFSFGGNNYEQY; v_call: TRBV27; d_call: NA; j_call: TRBJ2-7
cdr3_aa: ASSRGQENLYGYT; v_call: TRBV5-4; d_call: TRBD1; j_call: TRBJ1-2